This TCR beta chain was identified during a study of T cell responses to AZD1222 COVID-19 vaccine. Study outcomes and limitations: The donor cohort was predominantly white British with a female majority, and clonal diversity may have been underestimated.

Trimming removed 4 bases from V and 4 bases from J, with 16 bases in between. The germline V gene has CDR1 MNHEY and CDR2 SVGAGI. The CDR3 is 16 residues long. Worth noting for this clone: The antigen is unknown.

Generated by immunoSEQ multiplex PCR, the TCRdb table keeps only in-frame clones and is missing some. The repertoire has about 160,000 clones, about 91% of them found once; the top ten carry less than 2.5%. Sequencing used peripheral blood, obtained on day 0 of AZD1222 vaccination. The receptor comes from an adult in good health. The J gene is TRBJ1-4, the V gene TRBV6-5; the D gene is possibly TRBD1 (6 bases). The CDR3 nucleotides read TGTGCCAGCAGTTCCGGGACACACGCTCGTAATGAAAAACTGTTTTTT. Translating it yields CASSSGTHARNEKLFF.